Below, 8 T cell receptor beta chains from the same sample are listed, as sequenced in a study of shared clonotypes between healthy human individuals. Sequencing was performed with immunoSEQ multiplex PCR; in TCRdb, only in-frame clones are kept and a portion is missing. The repertoire consists of roughly 1 million clones, with about 75% occurring once and the leading ten covering nearly 1.5%. The sample taken for sequencing was memory CD4+ T cells sorted from blood. As for subset: CD45RA-negative fraction. Source of these receptors: a man aged 18 to 29 in good health.

The chain has TRBV5-1 and TRBJ1-5; D remains ambiguous. From germline, CDR1 is SGHRS and CDR2 YFSETQ. Trimming removed 5 bases from V and 5 bases from J, with 17 bases in between. This CDR3 has 15 amino acids. CDR3 loop: CASRVSGQTDQPQHF. The CDR3 DNA reads TGCGCCAGCAGGGTAAGCGGGCAGACGGATCAGCCCCAGCATTTT.

The V and J genes are TRBV10-3 and TRBJ1-5; 7 positions match TRBD1. This CDR3 region has 14 residues. CDR1 is ENHRY and CDR2 is SYGVKD in the germline V gene. Unmatched junction bases numbered 4, after V lost 2 bases and J lost 6 bases. This chain's CDR3 is CAISEGRGRQPQHF. The CDR3 DNA reads as TGTGCCATCAGTGAGGGTAGGGGGCGTCAGCCCCAGCATTTT.

The chain employs TRBV19 and TRBJ2-1; TRBD2 might be the D (6 bases). V shed 3 bases and J shed 5 bases, with 11 bases lying between them. Per germline, CDR1 LNHDA and CDR2 SQIVND (reference sequence). The CDR3 loop spans 14 amino acids. The DNA of the CDR3 is TGTGCCAGTAGTATGTTGGGGAGGCACAATGAGCAGTTCTTC. Amino acid sequence: CASSMLGRHNEQFF.

The V gene is TRBV30, the J gene TRBJ2-3; 12 nucleotides align to TRBD2. Trimming took 1 base from V and 6 from J; bases not matched to a gene: 8. The CDR3 contains 16 residues. Germline V gene sequence: CDR1 GTSNPN, CDR2 SVGIG (reference sequence). The CDR3 DNA sequence: TGTGCCTGGAGTGACCGACTAGCGGGAGTGGGGGATACGCAGTATTTT. Translating it yields CAWSDRLAGVGDTQYF. The full variable domain, rest sourced from reference TRBV30 and TRBJ2-3, is SQTIHQWPATLVQPVGSPLSLECTVEGTSNPNLYWYRQAAGRGLQLLFYSVGIGQISSEVPQNLSASRPQDRQFILSSKKLLLSDSGFYLCAWSDRLAGVGDTQYFGPGTRLTVL.

V is TRBV6-1 and J is TRBJ1-5; 12 bases line up with TRBD1. V trimming: 4 bases; J trimming: 2 bases; junction bases outside the gene matches: 3. Looked up from germline, CDR1 is MNHNS and CDR2 is SASEGT. The CDR3 totals 16 residues. Written as DNA, the CDR3 is TGTGCCAGCAGTGGTGGGACAGGGGGCCGCAATCAGCCCCAGCATTTT. Amino acids: CASSGGTGGRNQPQHF.

V gene TRBV7-2 combines with J gene TRBJ1-1; a possible D gene is TRBD1 (5 bases). The CDR3 sequence is 14 residues long. Germline values: CDR1 SGHTA, CDR2 FQGNSA. Trimming removed 7 bases from V and 4 bases from J, with 16 bases in between. The CDR3 region has the DNA TGTGCCAGCACCCGAGGGACCGCGGGCACTGAAGCTTTCTTT. It translates to CASTRGTAGTEAFF. The whole variable domain, remainder taken from reference TRBV7-2 and TRBJ1-1, is GAGVSQSPSNKVTEKGKDVELRCDPISGHTALYWYRQSLGQGLEFLIYFQGNSAPDKSGLPSDRFSAERTGGSVSTLTIQRTQQEDSAVYLCASTRGTAGTEAFFGQGTRLTVV.

The rearrangement joins TRBV25-1 to TRBJ2-3; 7 bases agree with TRBD2. V dropped 3 bases and J dropped 7; count of bases not matched to a gene: 1. The CDR3 covers 12 residues. Germline CDR1 MGHDK, CDR2 SYGVNS. As DNA, the CDR3 is TGTGCCAGCAGTGAGGGAGGGTATACGCAGTATTTT. Protein sequence: CASSEGGYTQYF.

On this clone itself: Different DNA sequences within this sample yield the same CDR3. The J gene is TRBJ2-7, the V gene TRBV5-1; D gene ambiguous. The V end was cut by 2 bases, the J end by 2 bases, with 11 bases between. This CDR3 has 14 residues. The V gene's germline CDR1 is SGHRS and CDR2 YFSETQ. CDR3 nucleotide sequence: TGCGCCAGCAGCTTAGGCGGCCGGACCTACGAGCAGTACTTC. As protein: CASSLGGRTYEQYF.